Detailed here is one T cell receptor beta chain. The junction departs from germline at one end; a sequencing error may be responsible. The data derive from a study of T cells in Graves' hyperthyroidism and ophthalmopathy. Amplified TCR beta CDR3 regions derived from RNA transcripts. The TCR CDR3 first-round RT-PCR relied on the HTBI primer set. TCRdb used MiXCR to reprocess the multiplex PCR reads, holding one entry per CDR3 protein. The profile shows roughly 580,000 distinct CDR3 sequences, about 43% of them singletons. This clonotype originated in a woman aged 18-35 years with Graves' hyperthyroidism. Sequenced: peripheral blood or thyroid tissue (not recorded which).

CDR3 nucleotides: TGTGCCGGCAGCTCTGGACAGAACACCGGGGAGCTGTTTTTT. It translates to CAGSSGQNTGELFF. The chain is built from TRBV2 and TRBJ2-2; tentatively, D is TRBD1 (5 bases). The germline gives CDR1 SNHLY, CDR2 FYNNEI. This CDR3 region has 14 residues.